These T cell receptor beta chains were read from a single sample in a study of T-cell memory formation after mild COVID-19. TCRdb called the 5' RACE reads again in MiXCR, with one record for every CDR3 protein. The data contain over 400,000 distinct CDR3 sequences, about a quarter of them singletons. Input material: PBMCs or a T cell subset sorted from them (not recorded which). Receptor source: an adult woman who had mild COVID-19 (a few samples of this study predate the infection). Cell type and time point are not known. Both conserved end residues are part of each CDR3. A D gene is named only where the DNA matches it firmly. Clone size appears in some rows only: once, few, many, or a class for an expanded clone.

J gene | V gene | D gene | clone size | CDR3 protein | CDR3 DNA
TRBJ1-4 | TRBV10-3 | NA | NA | CAISESGRTNEKLFF | TGTGCCATCAGTGAGTCGGGACGGACGAATGAAAAACTGTTTTTT
TRBJ2-5 | TRBV7-9 | NA | once | CASSLGLGQETQYF | TGTGCCAGCAGCTTGGGGCTAGGACAAGAGACCCAGTACTTC
TRBJ1-2 | TRBV24-1 | NA | few | CATSDSLRVYGYTF | TGTGCCACCAGTGATTCTCTTCGCGTCTATGGCTACACCTTC
TRBJ2-7 | TRBV30 | NA | NA | CAWSVPRLPYEQYF | TGTGCCTGGAGTGTACCCCGTCTCCCGTACGAGCAGTACTTC
TRBJ1-5 | TRBV12-3/TRBV12-4 | NA | few | CASSRLGDSNQPQHF | TGTGCCAGCAGCCGCCTGGGTGATAGCAATCAGCCCCAGCATTTT
TRBJ2-7 | TRBV29-1 | NA | NA | CSARVWGVGLYEQYF | TGCAGCGCGCGAGTCTGGGGGGTGGGGTTGTACGAGCAGTACTTC
TRBJ2-1 | TRBV12-3/TRBV12-4 | NA | NA | CASKGGGARQFF | TGTGCCAGCAAGGGGGGCGGCGCCAGGCAGTTCTTC
TRBJ2-3 | TRBV6-4 | TRBD2 | NA | CASSDSPSGNTDTQYF | TGTGCCAGCAGTGACTCTCCAAGCGGGAACACAGATACGCAGTATTTT
TRBJ2-7 | TRBV6-1 | NA | NA | CASSETGRVSEQYF | TGTGCCAGCAGTGAGACAGGGAGGGTCAGCGAGCAGTACTTC
TRBJ2-1 | TRBV5-1 | TRBD1 | few | CASSFQSDRGVEQFF | TGCGCCAGCAGCTTCCAATCGGACAGGGGAGTTGAGCAGTTCTTC
TRBJ1-1 | TRBV9 | TRBD1 | NA | CASSVVQGDAEAFF | TGTGCCAGCAGCGTAGTACAGGGGGACGCTGAAGCTTTCTTT
TRBJ2-3 | TRBV3-1 | TRBD2 | NA | CASSRRLAGVSDTQYF | TGTGCCAGCAGCCGGAGACTAGCGGGAGTTTCAGATACGCAGTATTTT
TRBJ2-7 | TRBV20-1 | NA | NA | CSASTLDEQYF | TGCAGTGCTAGTACCCTTGACGAGCAGTACTTC
TRBJ2-1 | TRBV7-8 | NA | NA | CASRFSSVGRRKVQWFF | TGTGCCAGCAGGTTCTCGAGTGTCGGACGGAGAAAAGTCCAGTGGTTCTTC
TRBJ2-7 | TRBV5-1 | NA | NA | CASSLSPGVDEQYF | TGCGCCAGCAGCTTGTCCCCGGGGGTGGACGAGCAGTACTTC
TRBJ2-3 | TRBV7-2 | TRBD2 | once | CASSYRAGLRGDTQYF | TGTGCCAGCAGCTACAGAGCGGGGCTCCGGGGAGATACGCAGTATTTT
TRBJ2-7 | TRBV10-3 | TRBD2 | NA | CAISDPGLASYEQYF | TGTGCCATCAGTGATCCGGGACTAGCGTCCTACGAGCAGTACTTC
TRBJ1-1 | TRBV11-1 | TRBD1 | NA | CASSRDRGEAFF | TGTGCCAGCAGCCGCGACAGGGGCGAAGCTTTCTTT
TRBJ1-5 | TRBV7-9 | NA | NA | CASSFGEGNQPQHF | TGTGCCAGCAGCTTTGGCGAAGGCAATCAGCCCCAGCATTTT
TRBJ2-1 | TRBV12-3/TRBV12-4 | TRBD1 | NA | CASSYLSGTAQFF | TGTGCCAGCAGCTACCTCTCCGGGACAGCGCAGTTCTTC
TRBJ2-7 | TRBV2 | NA | many | CASTFLGTGEQYF | TGTGCCAGCACTTTTTTGGGGACGGGAGAGCAGTACTTC
TRBJ1-2 | TRBV12-3/TRBV12-4 | NA | NA | CASSLVPDYGYTF | TGTGCCAGCAGTTTAGTACCAGACTATGGCTACACCTTC
TRBJ2-7 | TRBV15 | TRBD2 | few | CATSRDSGAGGYEQYF | TGTGCCACCAGCAGAGATTCAGGAGCGGGAGGGTACGAGCAGTACTTC
TRBJ1-1 | TRBV6-1 | NA | NA | CASSTRERTDLNTEAFF | TGTGCCAGCAGTACGAGAGAACGGACAGACTTGAACACTGAAGCTTTCTTT
TRBJ1-1 | TRBV5-1 | TRBD1 | many | CASSLEGTGPGTEAFF | TGCGCCAGCAGCTTGGAGGGGACAGGGCCCGGGACTGAAGCTTTCTTT